These 32 T cell receptor beta chains were sequenced from one sample in a study of shared clonotypes between healthy human individuals. Selected positively for CCR7 and CD45RO-negative, naive CD8 cells excluded terminally differentiated effector memory CD45RA+ cells. Generated by immunoSEQ multiplex PCR, the TCRdb table keeps only in-frame clones and is missing some. The data show about 700,000 clones, about 90% seen once. The sample was naive CD8+ T cells sorted from blood. The receptor set was obtained from a man aged 25 to 40 in good health.

This chain connects TRBV5-5 to TRBJ1-1, with 9 positions matching TRBD1. The V segment lost 3 bases and the J segment 7 bases; nucleotides outside the gene matches: 4. Germline CDR1 SGHKS, CDR2 YYEKEE (reference sequence). There are 13 residues in the CDR3. DNA of the CDR3: TGTGCCAGCAGCTCTGGGACAGGGTATGAAGCTTTCTTT. This codes for CASSSGTGYEAFF.

The chain combines TRBV2 with TRBJ2-6; unclear D gene. Germline V lookup: CDR1 SNHLY, CDR2 FYNNEI. Trimming stripped 2 bases from V and 2 bases from J, with 7 bases between. CDR3 length: 15 residues. The CDR3 coding sequence is TGTGCCAGCAGTGAACGGCTCACTGGGGCCAACGTCCTGACTTTC. Amino acids: CASSERLTGANVLTF. The variable domain in full, with the rest retrieved from reference TRBV2 and TRBJ2-6, is EPEVTQTPSHQVTQMGQEVILRCVPISNHLYFYWYRQILGQKVEFLVSFYNNEISEKSEIFDDQFSVERPDGSNFTLKIRSTKLEDSAMYFCASSERLTGANVLTFGAGSRLTVL.

The chain employs TRBV10-3 and TRBJ2-1; D is possibly TRBD2 (5 bases). CDR3 length: 15 amino acids. V lost 3 bases, J lost 1 base, and 10 bases lay in between. Germline CDR1 is ENHRY and CDR2 is SYGVKD. The CDR3 DNA reads as TGTGCCATCAGTGAAGAGGAGCGGTCCTACAATGAGCAGTTCTTC. It specifies CAISEEERSYNEQFF.

The gene calls are TRBV7-2 and TRBJ2-7, with 10 bases aligning to TRBD2. With 5 bases clipped from V and 1 base from J, the junction kept 5 bases outside the gene matches. Germline-derived CDR1 and CDR2 are SGHTA and FQGNSA. There are 15 residues in the CDR3. In DNA, the CDR3 is TGTGCCAGCAGCCCGCTAGCGGGAGCTTCCTACGAGCAGTACTTC. Encoded protein: CASSPLAGASYEQYF. Using reference TRBV7-2 and TRBJ2-7 for the parts outside the CDR3, the full variable domain is GAGVSQSPSNKVTEKGKDVELRCDPISGHTALYWYRQSLGQGLEFLIYFQGNSAPDKSGLPSDRFSAERTGGSVSTLTIQRTQQEDSAVYLCASSPLAGASYEQYFGPGTRLTVT.

This chain connects TRBV7-6 to TRBJ2-1; 10 bases are shared with TRBD2. Looked up from germline, CDR1 is SGHVS and CDR2 is FNYEAQ. The CDR3 is made up of 17 amino acids. With V trimmed by 5 bases and J by 11 bases, 18 bases remained unmatched. The CDR3 DNA reads as TGTGCCAGCAGCCACCCGGCTGGACTAGCGGCCGAAAACAAGCAGTTCTTC. As protein: CASSHPAGLAAENKQFF.

The chain uses TRBV11-2 and TRBJ2-7, with D possibly being TRBD1 (6 bases). This CDR3 is 14 amino acids long. V lost 1 base and J lost 5, with 12 bases in between. CDR1 is SGHAT, CDR2 FQNNGV, per germline. CDR3 in amino acids: CASSLGTGPDEQYF. The CDR3 coding sequence is TGTGCCAGCAGCTTAGGAACAGGGCCCGACGAGCAGTACTTC.

For the CDR3, the DNA is TGTGCCAGCAGTTGGACAGGGGGTACCTCCTACGAGCAGTACTTC. Its protein product is CASSWTGGTSYEQYF. The chain combines TRBV28 with TRBJ2-7; 10 bases line up with TRBD1. CDR3 length: 15 amino acids. After removal of 4 bases from V and 0 bases from J, the junction contained 3 bases not matched to a gene. Germline loops: CDR1 MDHEN, CDR2 SYDVKM.

V and J are TRBV4-1 and TRBJ2-2; D is perhaps TRBD2 (6 bases). The CDR3 runs 16 residues. CDR1 is MGHRA, CDR2 YSYEKL, per germline. The V end was cut by 2 bases, the J end by 2 bases, with 12 bases between. CDR3 sequence (DNA): TGCGCCAGCAGCCAATACGGGGGAGGTAACACCGGGGAGCTGTTTTTT. Translating it yields CASSQYGGGNTGELFF.

The chain is built from TRBV2 and TRBJ2-4; D is perhaps TRBD1 or TRBD2 (5 bases each). This CDR3 has 12 amino acids. Germline CDR1 reads SNHLY; CDR2 reads FYNNEI. V shed 5 bases and J shed 8 bases, with 10 bases lying between them. CDR3 loop: CASSPGTDIQYF. CDR3 coding DNA: TGTGCCAGCAGTCCCGGGACCGACATTCAGTACTTC.

The gene calls are TRBV28 and TRBJ2-7; TRBD1 might be the D (6 bases). V shed 5 bases and J shed 3 bases, with 11 bases lying between them. Looked up from germline, CDR1 is MDHEN and CDR2 is SYDVKM. CDR3 length: 13 amino acids. CDR3 bases: TGTGCCAGCAGTGACCGGGACAACTACGAGCAGTACTTC. This sequence encodes CASSDRDNYEQYF.

The chain combines TRBV7-9 with TRBJ2-1, with 13 bases aligning to TRBD2. This CDR3 has 16 amino acids. V dropped 5 bases and J dropped 8; count of bases not matched to a gene: 9. Germline CDR1 SEHNR, CDR2 FQNEAQ (reference sequence). The CDR3 protein is CASSPRTSGSFHEQFF. The CDR3 coding sequence is TGTGCCAGCAGCCCACGGACTAGCGGGAGCTTCCATGAGCAGTTCTTC.

V is TRBV4-1 and J is TRBJ2-7; D tentatively fits TRBD1 or TRBD2 (5 bases each). Germline CDR1 and CDR2: MGHRA and YSYEKL. The CDR3 has 17 amino acids. V lost 0 bases to trimming and J lost 3 bases, with 18 bases between them. The chain's CDR3 is CASSQDIWDLRYYEQYF. DNA for the CDR3: TGCGCCAGCAGCCAAGATATCTGGGACCTTCGCTACTACGAGCAGTACTTC.

CDR3: CASGLREQFF. The CDR3 DNA follows: TGTGCCAGCGGTCTCCGTGAGCAGTTCTTC. The V gene is TRBV6-6, the J gene TRBJ2-1; D remains ambiguous. CDR3 length: 10 residues. Trimming took off 8 bases at V and 9 bases at J, with 8 bases between the two ends. Germline V gene lookup returns CDR1 MNHNY and CDR2 SVGAGI (reference sequence).

This chain uses TRBV5-1 with TRBJ2-3; 7 positions agree with TRBD2. The V gene's germline CDR1 is SGHRS and CDR2 YFSETQ. The CDR3 length is 19 residues. V lost 4 bases to trimming and J lost 0 bases; unmatched junction nucleotides: 17. The CDR3 sequence is CASSLHGRAYDYSTDTQYF. CDR3 sequence (DNA): TGCGCCAGCAGCCTCCATGGGAGGGCCTACGACTACAGCACAGATACGCAGTATTTT.

The chain has TRBV4-1 and TRBJ2-2; D ambiguous. Germline V gene sequence: CDR1 MGHRA, CDR2 YSYEKL. CDR3 size: 14 residues. V was shortened by 1 base and J by 6 bases, with 9 bases between the two germline ends. The CDR3 DNA is TGCGCCAGCAGCCAAGGGTTCGGCCCCGGGGAGCTGTTTTTT. This translates into CASSQGFGPGELFF.

This clone was seen only once. This chain uses TRBV19 with TRBJ2-7; possible D gene TRBD1, 6 bases. Trimming pared 1 base from V and 4 bases from J, leaving 11 bases between. Germline V gives CDR1 LNHDA, CDR2 SQIVND (reference sequence). The CDR3 totals 14 residues. The CDR3 is CASSIAAGEYEQYF. CDR3 nucleotides: TGTGCCAGTAGTATAGCGGCAGGGGAATACGAGCAGTACTTC.

V and J are TRBV15 and TRBJ2-5, with a weak D call TRBD2 (6 bases). The germline V and J ends were trimmed by 0 bases and 2 bases, with 13 bases remaining between them. Looked up from germline, CDR1 is LNHNV and CDR2 is YYDKDF (reference sequence). The CDR3 length is 16 residues. Written as DNA, the CDR3 is TGTGCCACCAGCAGAGAGCCGCTGGGGGGACAAGAGACCCAGTACTTC. It codes for CATSREPLGGQETQYF.

The chain couples TRBV4-3 to TRBJ2-7; possible D gene TRBD1, 5 bases. This CDR3 comprises 13 residues. V was cut by 1 base and J by 6 bases, with 10 bases left in between. Looked up from germline, CDR1 is LGHNA and CDR2 is YSLEER. The CDR3: CASSQGNRPEQYF. CDR3 nucleotide sequence: TGCGCCAGCAGCCAAGGGAACAGGCCCGAGCAGTACTTC.

CDR3 bases: TGTGCCACCAGCATCACCCCAAGACAGCCGCTCTTTCGGCCCCAGCATTTT. Translated: CATSITPRQPLFRPQHF. The chain couples TRBV15 to TRBJ1-5; D is perhaps TRBD1 (5 bases). Germline V gene sequence: CDR1 LNHNV, CDR2 YYDKDF (reference sequence). This CDR3 region has 17 residues. The V and J ends lost 4 bases and 9 bases respectively, with 25 bases between them.

This chain connects TRBV11-2 to TRBJ2-7; possibly TRBD1 or TRBD2 for D (5 bases each). Per the germline V gene, CDR1 is SGHAT and CDR2 is FQNNGV. The CDR3 totals 16 residues. With 7 bases removed from V and 2 bases from J, the gap between germline ends came to 21 bases. The CDR3 DNA is TGTGCCAGCAACCACCCCTGGGGGACGGATACCTACGAGCAGTACTTC. Its protein product is CASNHPWGTDTYEQYF. Together with reference TRBV11-2 and TRBJ2-7, the CDR3 gives the full variable domain: EAGVAQSPRYKIIEKRQSVAFWCNPISGHATLYWYQQILGQGPKLLIQFQNNGVVDDSQLPKDRFSAERLKGVDSTLKIQPAKLEDSAVYLCASNHPWGTDTYEQYFGPGTRLTVT.

The V call is TRBV4-3, the J call TRBJ1-1, with 9 bases aligning to TRBD1. Trimming at V came to 4 bases and at J to 2 bases, leaving 11 bases not matched to a gene. Germline V gene data show CDR1 as LGHNA and CDR2 as YSLEER. The CDR3 consists of 17 residues. CDR3 sequence (DNA): TGCGCCAGCAGCCGGGACAGGGTTTTCTTTATCAACACTGAAGCTTTCTTT. Residues: CASSRDRVFFINTEAFF.

J is TRBJ1-6 and V is TRBV6-6, with D tentatively TRBD1 (5 bases). This CDR3 spans 16 amino acids. CDR1 is MNHNY, CDR2 SVGAGI, per germline (reference sequence). Between the trimmed V and J ends, which lost 7 bases and 8 bases, there was a span of 21 bases. The CDR3 loop reads CASTSRSRAEDSPLHF. The CDR3 DNA follows: TGTGCCAGCACGAGCCGTTCCAGGGCGGAGGATTCACCCCTCCACTTT.

The chain uses TRBV1 and TRBJ2-3; TRBD1, the table's D call, lacks a check against the DNA. TRBV1 is recorded as a pseudogene. CDR3 length: 17 residues. CDR3 amino acids: CTSSLGTGRPSTDTQYF. The CDR3 DNA is TGCACCAGCAGCCTGGGCACTGGAAGACCTAGCACAGATACGCAGTATTTT.

For the CDR3, the DNA is TGTGCCAGCACCCTTTTCGACGAGCAGTACTTC. Amino acid sequence: CASTLFDEQYF. The V call is TRBV5-6, the J call TRBJ2-7; D gene unclear. Germline-derived CDR1 and CDR2 are SGHDT and YYEEEE. There are 11 residues in the CDR3. The germline V and J ends were trimmed by 6 bases and 5 bases, with 9 bases remaining between them.

The chain recombines TRBV30 with TRBJ1-4; D unresolved. Trimming cost V 0 bases and J 2 bases, with 7 bases left between them. Germline CDR1 and CDR2: GTSNPN and SVGIG (reference sequence). This CDR3 has 14 residues. CDR3 bases: TGTGCCTGGAGTGTTGGGATTACTAATGAAAAACTGTTTTTT. Protein product: CAWSVGITNEKLFF.

The chain has TRBV7-9 and TRBJ2-7; 8 bases line up with TRBD2. The junction had 4 bases not matched to a gene; V was cut back by 4 bases and J by 2 bases. The CDR3 has 14 amino acids. The V gene's germline CDR1 is SEHNR and CDR2 FQNEAQ (reference sequence). The CDR3 DNA sequence: TGTGCCAGCAGCTCCCCGGGACTAGCCTACGAGCAGTACTTC. Amino acid sequence: CASSSPGLAYEQYF.

V is TRBV6-6 and J is TRBJ2-3, with 12 bases aligning to TRBD2. J gave up 5 bases and V 0 bases, and 0 bases lay outside the gene matches. This CDR3 is 15 amino acids long. The germline gives CDR1 MNHNY, CDR2 SVGAGI (reference sequence). This CDR3 is CASSYSGLAGDTQYF. CDR3 nucleotides: TGTGCCAGCAGTTACTCGGGACTAGCGGGAGATACGCAGTATTTT.

V is TRBV25-1 and J is TRBJ1-5; TRBD1 matches 9 bases. The germline V gene has CDR1 MGHDK and CDR2 SYGVNS. CDR3 length: 13 residues. V lost 8 bases to trimming and J lost 6 bases; unmatched junction nucleotides: 5. The DNA of the CDR3 is TGTGCCAGCGGGGGGACAGGGAGTCAGCCCCAGCATTTT. The encoded protein is CASGGTGSQPQHF.

Of note for this clone: Other nucleotide sequences in the sample specify the same CDR3. This chain connects TRBV7-9 to TRBJ2-7; D is unresolved. V gave up 6 bases and J gave up 7 bases, with 10 bases separating them. The CDR3 runs 11 residues. From germline, CDR1 is SEHNR and CDR2 FQNEAQ (reference sequence). In DNA form, the CDR3 reads TGTGCCAGCAGTCCCGGCGGTGAGCAGTACTTC. As protein: CASSPGGEQYF.

The chain uses TRBV7-3 and TRBJ2-3; maybe TRBD2 (5 bases). With 3 bases removed from V and 2 bases from J, the gap between germline ends came to 9 bases. The length of the CDR3 is 14 residues. CDR1 and CDR2 from the germline V gene are SGHTA and FQGTGA. CDR3 nucleotides: TGTGCCAGCAGCTTTGAGGGCTACACAGATACGCAGTATTTT. This sequence encodes CASSFEGYTDTQYF.

V usage is TRBV9 and J usage is TRBJ2-3, with a possible D match to TRBD2 (5 bases). The CDR3 sequence is 16 residues long. Per the germline V gene, CDR1 is SGDLS and CDR2 is YYNGEE. The V end was cut by 0 bases, the J end by 4 bases, with 15 bases between. DNA of the CDR3: TGTGCCAGCAGCGTAGGGATAAGGGAGCTGGCAGATACGCAGTATTTT. This sequence encodes CASSVGIRELADTQYF.

The chain joins TRBV30 to TRBJ2-3, with a possible D match to TRBD2 (5 bases). This CDR3 has 15 amino acids. Germline values: CDR1 GTSNPN, CDR2 SVGIG (reference sequence). Trimming pared 2 bases from V and 3 bases from J, leaving 15 bases between. The CDR3 region has the DNA TGTGCCTGGAGTCCGGGATTGGGAGAGACAGATACGCAGTATTTT. The encoded protein is CAWSPGLGETDTQYF.